Below, 20 T cell receptor beta chains from the same sample are listed, as sequenced in a study of control samples from healthy donors and cancer patients. Profiling relied on immunoSEQ multiplex PCR, and the TCRdb table lists in-frame clones only, not all of them. The sample carries 120,000 to 150,000 clones, 90% to 95% recorded once. Sample: blood. These receptors originate from a man aged 35 to 55 in good health.

This clone was detected a few times. The gene calls are TRBV5-4 and TRBJ2-7; D is unclear. Deletions cut 4 bases from V and 4 bases from J, with 12 bases between. Germline V gene data show CDR1 as SGHNT and CDR2 as YYREEE (reference sequence). This CDR3 comprises 13 residues. The CDR3: CASSEKGEYEQYF. DNA of the CDR3: TGTGCCAGCAGCGAAAAAGGCGAGTACGAGCAGTACTTC.

CDR3 protein: CASSAGAGLATKNIQYF. For the CDR3, the DNA is TGTGCCAGCAGCGCCGGGGCGGGATTGGCGACCAAAAACATTCAGTACTTC. The rearrangement links TRBV5-6 to TRBJ2-4; tentative D call: TRBD2 (6 bases). This CDR3 contains 17 residues. Germline V gives CDR1 SGHDT, CDR2 YYEEEE. The V end lost 4 bases, the J end lost 2 bases, and 19 bases lay between the germline ends. Full variable domain (missing parts from reference TRBV5-6 and TRBJ2-4): DAGVTQSPTHLIKTRGQQVTLRCSPKSGHDTVSWYQQALGQGPQFIFQYYEEEERQRGNFPDRFSGHQFPNYSSELNVNALLLGDSALYLCASSAGAGLATKNIQYFGAGTRLSVL.

This rearrangement joins TRBV28 to TRBJ2-7; D call uncertain. The CDR3 covers 14 residues. Deletions cut 4 bases from V and 0 bases from J, with 10 bases between. Per the germline V gene, CDR1 is MDHEN and CDR2 is SYDVKM. CDR3 DNA: TGTGCCAGCAGTTCTGTTAATTACTCCTACGAGCAGTACTTC. Translation gives CASSSVNYSYEQYF.

The chain has TRBV6-5 and TRBJ2-2; D may be TRBD2 (6 bases). Germline V gene sequence: CDR1 MNHEY, CDR2 SVGAGI. V was shortened by 7 bases and J by 8 bases, with 17 bases between the two germline ends. The CDR3 is 14 residues long. This CDR3 reads CASTSQPGVGELFF. The CDR3 DNA sequence: TGTGCCAGCACCTCCCAGCCGGGGGTGGGGGAGCTGTTTTTT.

V and J are TRBV27 and TRBJ1-1; D is uncertain. Germline lookup yields CDR1 MNHEY and CDR2 SMNVEV (reference sequence). Between the trimmed V and J ends, which lost 6 bases and 1 base, there was a span of 9 bases. CDR3 length equals 13 residues. CDR3 region: CASRRFGNTEAFF. DNA for the CDR3: TGTGCCAGCAGGAGGTTTGGGAACACTGAAGCTTTCTTT.

V and J are TRBV7-9 and TRBJ1-3; a weak D match, TRBD1 (5 bases). V was cut by 0 bases and J by 0 bases, with 12 bases left in between. The CDR3 has 17 amino acids. Germline V gene data show CDR1 as SEHNR and CDR2 as FQNEAQ (reference sequence). This CDR3 reads CASSLARDGSSGNTIYF. CDR3 sequence (DNA): TGTGCCAGCAGCTTAGCCCGGGACGGTAGCTCTGGAAACACCATATATTTT.

The rearrangement links TRBV6-5 to TRBJ1-5; 9 bases map to TRBD1. The CDR3 has 12 residues. J was trimmed by 5 bases and V by 10 bases; bases with no gene match: 3. Germline CDR1 and CDR2: MNHEY and SVGAGI. CDR3: CATRTGDQPQHF. In DNA form, the CDR3 reads TGTGCCACCAGGACAGGGGATCAGCCCCAGCATTTT.

V and J are TRBV6-1 and TRBJ1-5, with 7 bases matching TRBD1. Looked up from germline, CDR1 is MNHNS and CDR2 is SASEGT. Germline trimming cut 3 bases from V and 6 bases from J; bases unmatched to any gene: 8. The CDR3 sequence is 15 residues long. CDR3 sequence (DNA): TGTGCCAGCAGTGACCGGACAGGCGGTGGTCAGCCCCAGCATTTT. The encoded protein is CASSDRTGGGQPQHF.

V usage is TRBV10-2 and J usage is TRBJ2-7, with D uncertain. V was shortened by 4 bases and J by 2 bases, with 3 bases between the two germline ends. Germline V gene data show CDR1 as WSHSY and CDR2 as SAAADI. The CDR3 contains 11 residues. The CDR3: CASSGAYEQYF. In DNA, the CDR3 is TGCGCCAGCAGTGGGGCCTACGAGCAGTACTTC.

This sequence joins TRBV5-1 and TRBJ2-4; a weak D match, TRBD2 (6 bases). V shed 4 bases and J shed 0 bases, with 26 bases lying between them. The CDR3 is made up of 20 amino acids. CDR1 and CDR2 (germline): SGHRS, YFSETQ. The CDR3 DNA reads TGCGCCAGCAGCGGAAACGACGGGGGAATTCAAAGACTAGCCAAAAACATTCAGTACTTC. It specifies CASSGNDGGIQRLAKNIQYF.

The sample holds one count of this clone. The chain joins TRBV5-1 to TRBJ2-2; a weak D match, TRBD1 (6 bases). The V gene's germline CDR1 is SGHRS and CDR2 YFSETQ. The ends were cut back, 0 bases at V and 10 bases at J, with 10 bases in the middle. This CDR3 comprises 13 residues. The CDR3 spells CASSLGTATELFF. As DNA, the CDR3 is TGCGCCAGCAGCTTGGGGACAGCCACGGAGCTGTTTTTT.

The chain links TRBV5-6 to TRBJ1-1; D gene unclear. The germline V gene has CDR1 SGHDT and CDR2 YYEEEE. The CDR3 extends over 13 amino acids. The V and J ends lost 4 bases and 0 bases respectively, with 7 bases between them. The CDR3 spells CASSTTVNTEAFF. In DNA, the CDR3 is TGTGCCAGCAGCACAACCGTGAACACTGAAGCTTTCTTT.

The chain has TRBV18 and TRBJ2-4; D gene unclear. Germline lookup yields CDR1 KGHSH and CDR2 LQKENI. Trimming took off 3 bases at V and 0 bases at J, with 15 bases between the two ends. This CDR3 region has 17 residues. The CDR3 sequence is CASSPGRPKIAKNIQYF. The CDR3, as DNA: TGTGCCAGCTCACCGGGTAGACCGAAGATAGCCAAAAACATTCAGTACTTC.

V is TRBV28 and J is TRBJ1-2, with a weak D call TRBD1 (5 bases). Germline V gene sequence: CDR1 MDHEN, CDR2 SYDVKM. This CDR3 is built from 12 residues. V was cut by 11 bases and J by 2 bases, with 12 bases left in between. CDR3 DNA: TGTGCCCTTCAGGGACCCAACTATGGCTACACCTTC. Amino acids: CALQGPNYGYTF.

V is TRBV30 and J is TRBJ1-4; D is unclear. Germline CDR1 reads GTSNPN; CDR2 reads SVGIG (reference sequence). V was pared by 5 bases and J by 8 bases, with 15 bases between. CDR3 length: 13 amino acids. The CDR3 DNA reads TGTGCCTGGGACCGGGCAGGAGGGGAAAAACTGTTTTTT. Residues: CAWDRAGGEKLFF. Based on the CDR3 plus reference TRBV30 and TRBJ1-4, the full variable domain is SQTIHQWPATLVQPVGSPLSLECTVEGTSNPNLYWYRQAAGRGLQLLFYSVGIGQISSEVPQNLSASRPQDRQFILSSKKLLLSDSGFYLCAWDRAGGEKLFFGSGTQLSVL.

The chain carries TRBV28 and TRBJ1-1; D ambiguous. Trimming removed 5 bases from V and 6 bases from J, with 19 bases in between. This CDR3 region has 15 residues. CDR1 is MDHEN, CDR2 SYDVKM, per germline. CDR3: CASSADGTKYSEAFF. The CDR3 bases are TGTGCCAGCAGTGCCGACGGAACTAAGTATTCTGAAGCTTTCTTT.

The CDR3 DNA sequence: TGCGCCAGCAGGATGAAGATGAGCGCCGCCTACGAGCAGTACTTC. This translates into CASRMKMSAAYEQYF. V is TRBV10-2 and J is TRBJ2-7; D unclear. The V and J ends lost 6 bases and 2 bases respectively, with 17 bases between them. CDR3 length: 15 residues. The V gene's germline CDR1 is WSHSY and CDR2 SAAADI.

The rearrangement uses TRBV28 and TRBJ2-5, with D tentatively TRBD1 (6 bases). Between the trimmed V and J ends, which lost 4 bases and 0 bases, there was a span of 15 bases. CDR3 length: 16 residues. The germline V gene has CDR1 MDHEN and CDR2 SYDVKM. CDR3 sequence reads: CASSSADRAYQETQYF. DNA for the CDR3: TGTGCCAGCAGTTCGGCGGACAGAGCGTACCAAGAGACCCAGTACTTC.

This sequence joins TRBV21-1 and TRBJ1-6; the table's D gene call, TRBD1, was not cross checked with the DNA. TRBV21-1 is listed as a pseudogene. CDR3 size: 13 residues. The CDR3 DNA reads TGTGCCAGCGGACAGGGGAGGAATTCACCCCTCCACTTT. Residues: CASGQGRNSPLHF.

V is TRBV5-1 and J is TRBJ2-6; D is unclear. V lost 0 bases and J lost 0, with 10 bases in between. The CDR3 is 17 residues long. Germline assignment: CDR1 SGHRS and CDR2 YFSETQ. The CDR3 bases are TGCGCCAGCAGCTTGGACAGAGTAAGCTCTGGGGCCAACGTCCTGACTTTC. Translating it yields CASSLDRVSSGANVLTF.